These 3 T cell receptor beta chains share one sample of origin, sequenced in a study of blood T cell repertoires in COVID-19. Method: immunoSEQ multiplex PCR; TCRdb's copy keeps in-frame clones and lacks some. The repertoire holds over 200,000 clones, with around nine tenths as singletons. The material sequenced was peripheral blood. The origin of the receptors is a woman under 30 who had recovered from COVID-19.

This chain connects TRBV13 to TRBJ2-4; the D is unclear. The CDR3 is made up of 14 amino acids. V gave up 5 bases and J gave up 0 bases, with 8 bases separating them. Germline V lookup: CDR1 PRHDT, CDR2 FYEKMQ (reference sequence). CDR3 sequence reads: CASSPQIAKNIQYF. In DNA form, the CDR3 reads TGTGCCAGCAGCCCCCAGATAGCCAAAAACATTCAGTACTTC.

This chain links TRBV5-6 with TRBJ2-5; 8 bases are shared with TRBD2. CDR3 size: 15 residues. Germline V lookup: CDR1 SGHDT, CDR2 YYEEEE. Losses at the gene ends were 4 bases for V and 1 base for J; bases not matched to a gene: 6. The CDR3 region is CASSNPGLVQETQYF. Written as DNA, the CDR3 is TGTGCCAGCAGCAACCCGGGACTAGTCCAAGAGACCCAGTACTTC.

CDR3 loop: CASSSAGQAYGYTF. CDR3 DNA: TGTGCCAGCAGCTCCGCGGGGCAGGCCTATGGCTACACCTTC. The V and J genes are TRBV7-9 and TRBJ1-2, with D perhaps TRBD1 (5 bases). V was cut by 4 bases and J by 4 bases, with 13 bases left in between. This CDR3 contains 14 residues. Germline CDR1 and CDR2: SEHNR and FQNEAQ (reference sequence).